The 9 T cell receptor beta chains in this list originate from one sample, sequenced in a study of blood T cell repertoires in COVID-19. Sequencing used immunoSEQ multiplex PCR; TCRdb keeps in-frame clones, though not all of them. This table holds about 120,000 clones, over 80% found once. Sequences were obtained from PBMCs or T cells enriched from blood (not recorded which). The receptors were gathered from a woman aged 25 to 45 who had recovered from COVID-19.

The rearrangement links TRBV28 to TRBJ2-3; 11 nucleotides align to TRBD2. CDR1 is MDHEN and CDR2 is SYDVKM in the germline V gene. Losses at the gene ends were 4 bases for V and 0 bases for J; bases not matched to a gene: 3. CDR3 length: 16 residues. The CDR3 spells CASSSRTSGSTDTQYF. CDR3 DNA: TGTGCCAGCAGTTCCCGGACTAGCGGGAGCACAGATACGCAGTATTTT.

The J gene is TRBJ2-1, the V gene TRBV11-2; 8 nucleotides line up with TRBD2. The CDR3 covers 15 residues. V dropped 4 bases and J dropped 6; count of bases not matched to a gene: 8. Germline values: CDR1 SGHAT, CDR2 FQNNGV. DNA for the CDR3: TGTGCCAGCAGCTCCCAACCAGCGGGAGTCAATGAGCAGTTCTTC. It specifies CASSSQPAGVNEQFF. The full variable domain, its missing parts supplied by reference TRBV11-2 and TRBJ2-1, is EAGVAQSPRYKIIEKRQSVAFWCNPISGHATLYWYQQILGQGPKLLIQFQNNGVVDDSQLPKDRFSAERLKGVDSTLKIQPAKLEDSAVYLCASSSQPAGVNEQFFGPGTRLTVL.

The gene calls are TRBV10-3 and TRBJ2-3; 11 bases fit TRBD1. The CDR3 extends over 14 amino acids. V was clipped by 6 bases and J by 6 bases; unmatched bases: 5. Per the germline V gene, CDR1 is ENHRY and CDR2 is SYGVKD. The DNA for the CDR3 is TGTGCCATCAGGCGGGACAGGGGGGCGGATACGCAGTATTTT. Translating it yields CAIRRDRGADTQYF.

The chain carries TRBV2 and TRBJ1-6; D uncertain. The CDR3 extends over 12 amino acids. V lost 5 bases, J lost 5 bases, and 4 bases lay in between. The germline CDR1 and CDR2 sequences are SNHLY and FYNNEI. The DNA of the CDR3 is TGTGCCAGCAGTCTTGATAATTCACCCCTCCACTTT. Translated: CASSLDNSPLHF.

V is TRBV27 and J is TRBJ1-2; 7 bases map to TRBD1. The CDR3 is made up of 14 amino acids. Germline V gives CDR1 MNHEY, CDR2 SMNVEV (reference sequence). Trimming took 4 bases from V and 4 from J; bases not matched to a gene: 6. As DNA, the CDR3 is TGTGCCAGCAGTTCCCAGGGGGGATCCTATGGCTACACCTTC. It codes for CASSSQGGSYGYTF.

The chain combines TRBV9 with TRBJ2-7; TRBD2 aligns across 9 bases. Unmatched junction bases numbered 2, after V lost 1 base and J lost 3 bases. Germline V gene sequence: CDR1 SGDLS, CDR2 YYNGEE. The CDR3 contains 14 residues. The CDR3 DNA sequence: TGTGCCAGCAGCGTATATAGCGGGAGCTACGAGCAGTACTTC. Protein: CASSVYSGSYEQYF.

The chain recombines TRBV20-1 with TRBJ1-6; no firm D call. Germline CDR1 reads DFQATT; CDR2 reads SNEGSKA (reference sequence). The CDR3 has 11 residues. Trimming pared 1 base from V and 7 bases from J, leaving 2 bases between. CDR3 coding DNA: TGCAGTGCTAGAGTAAATTCACCCCTCCACTTT. This codes for CSARVNSPLHF.

J is TRBJ2-1 and V is TRBV6-2 or TRBV6-3, with D possibly matching TRBD2 (6 bases). CDR3 size: 14 residues. V was cut by 5 bases and J by 6 bases, with 14 bases left in between. CDR1 is MNHEY, CDR2 SVGEGT, per germline. CDR3 in amino acids: CASSGPMGGNEQFF. For the CDR3, the DNA is TGTGCCAGCAGTGGCCCCATGGGGGGCAATGAGCAGTTCTTC.

The J gene is TRBJ2-2, the V gene TRBV5-1; the D gene is possibly TRBD1 (5 bases). Germline CDR1 reads SGHRS; CDR2 reads YFSETQ. The CDR3 runs 15 residues. V was clipped by 0 bases and J by 7 bases, with 13 bases between them. CDR3 in amino acids: CASSLVQGGFGELFF. CDR3 DNA: TGCGCCAGCAGCTTGGTTCAGGGTGGTTTCGGGGAGCTGTTTTTT.